A single sample is the source of the 15 T cell receptor beta chains below, sequenced in a study of cytomegalovirus exposure and HLA in healthy donors. PCR amplification relied on 60 Vbeta primers (plus 13 Jbeta primers). Some clones are missing from TCRdb's copy, which holds only in-frame ones; the method was immunoSEQ multiplex PCR. The sample yields some 150,000 clones, less than 85% seen once. The specimen sequenced was PBMCs. The source is a man aged 55 to 70 in good health and CMV-seronegative.

CDR3 DNA sequence: TGTGCCAGCAGTGAAATTGGGGGAGGTAATCAGCCCCAGCATTTT. It specifies CASSEIGGGNQPQHF. The chain is built from TRBV6-4 and TRBJ1-5; possible D gene TRBD1, 5 bases. Trimming pared 3 bases from V and 4 bases from J, leaving 13 bases between. The CDR3 runs 15 residues. Per germline, CDR1 MRHNA and CDR2 SNTAGT.

This chain uses TRBV30 with TRBJ2-3; 8 bases are a match to TRBD1. The CDR3 sequence is 15 residues long. Germline CDR1 is GTSNPN and CDR2 is SVGIG (reference sequence). V gave up 4 bases and J gave up 2 bases; unmatched junction bases: 8. Here the CDR3 reads CAWNPGQVNTDTQYF. The CDR3 bases are TGTGCCTGGAACCCGGGACAGGTAAACACAGATACGCAGTATTTT.

The chain couples TRBV7-2 to TRBJ1-4; D not resolved. Trimming took 4 bases from V and 1 from J, leaving 13 bases between them. Germline CDR1 reads SGHTA; CDR2 reads FQGNSA. CDR3 length equals 16 residues. The CDR3 sequence is CASSSNRPGTNEKLFF. The CDR3 DNA reads as TGTGCCAGCAGCTCAAATAGGCCGGGAACTAATGAAAAACTGTTTTTT.

This clone was detected a few times. V and J are TRBV28 and TRBJ2-5; tentative D call: TRBD1 (6 bases). The germline gives CDR1 MDHEN, CDR2 SYDVKM. The CDR3 is made up of 14 amino acids. The V end lost 5 bases, the J end lost 2 bases, and 12 bases lay between the germline ends. In nucleotides, the CDR3 is TGTGCCAGCAGTATTGGGGGCAGGCAAGAGACCCAGTACTTC. It specifies CASSIGGRQETQYF.

Only one count was recorded for this clone. The V call is TRBV19, the J call TRBJ2-3, with 7 bases lining up with TRBD1. Looked up from germline, CDR1 is LNHDA and CDR2 is SQIVND (reference sequence). With V trimmed by 4 bases and J by 1 base, 5 bases remained unmatched. The CDR3 runs 15 residues. CDR3 in amino acids: CASSSDRVRTDTQYF. The CDR3 DNA reads as TGTGCCAGTAGTAGTGACAGGGTTCGCACAGATACGCAGTATTTT.

The genes are TRBV10-1 and TRBJ2-5, with 8 bases identical to TRBD2. The ends lost 3 bases at V and 5 bases at J; junction bases unmatched: 11. Germline CDR1 is WNHNN and CDR2 is SYGVQD (reference sequence). The CDR3 runs to 16 residues. The CDR3 coding sequence is TGCGCCAGCAGTGACACTAGCGGCCCCCGAATGGAGACCCAGTACTTC. Translated: CASSDTSGPRMETQYF.

Notes on this clone: Relative to the germline gene, one junction end is altered; a read error may explain this. This chain links TRBV19 with TRBJ2-7; TRBD1 aligns across 10 bases. Germline-derived CDR1 and CDR2 are LNHDA and SQIVND (reference sequence). This CDR3 spans 14 amino acids. This CDR3 reads CASSAGQGHYAQYF. CDR3 coding DNA: TGTGCCAGTAGTGCGGGACAGGGGCACTACGCGCAGTACTTC.

This clone appeared a single time. The CDR3 sequence: CASSRGSIQYF. Here the CDR3 DNA reads TGTGCCAGTAGTCGAGGAAGCATTCAGTACTTC. The genes are TRBV19 and TRBJ2-4; D not resolved. The V gene's germline CDR1 is LNHDA and CDR2 SQIVND (reference sequence). V lost 5 bases and J lost 9, with 8 bases in between. The CDR3 has 11 residues.

V and J are TRBV5-4 and TRBJ2-7; perhaps TRBD1 as D (6 bases). CDR3 length equals 14 residues. Germline CDR1 SGHNT, CDR2 YYREEE (reference sequence). The V end was cut by 4 bases, the J end by 4 bases, with 15 bases between. CDR3: CASSANRVAYEQYF. DNA for the CDR3: TGTGCCAGCAGCGCAAACAGGGTTGCTTACGAGCAGTACTTC.

The V gene is TRBV11-3, the J gene TRBJ2-1, with 10 nucleotides matching TRBD1. Germline V CDR1 and CDR2: SGHNT, YENEEA. This CDR3 is 15 amino acids long. Trimming at V came to 5 bases and at J to 8 bases, leaving 9 bases not matched to a gene. CDR3 residues: CASSRRQGARDEQFF. In nucleotides, the CDR3 is TGTGCCAGCAGCCGACGACAGGGGGCGAGGGATGAGCAGTTCTTC.

This clone was detected once. This rearrangement joins TRBV15 to TRBJ1-2; TRBD1 is a possible D gene (5 bases). V was clipped by 0 bases and J by 4 bases, with 12 bases between them. The length of the CDR3 is 15 residues. Germline V lookup: CDR1 LNHNV, CDR2 YYDKDF (reference sequence). The CDR3 loop is CATSRDLQATYGYTF. The CDR3 DNA reads TGTGCCACCAGCAGAGATCTACAGGCCACCTATGGCTACACCTTC.

The CDR3 loop reads CASSLGGWISTDTQYF. The DNA for the CDR3 is TGTGCCAGCAGTTTAGGCGGGTGGATAAGCACAGATACGCAGTATTTT. J is TRBJ2-3 and V is TRBV27; TRBD2 is a possible D gene (5 bases). Per germline, CDR1 MNHEY and CDR2 SMNVEV (reference sequence). This CDR3 is 16 amino acids long. With 2 bases removed from V and 0 bases from J, the gap between germline ends came to 12 bases.

With regard to this clone: One junction end does not reproduce the germline sequence, and a read error may be involved. The sample carries other DNA sequences with the same CDR3. The V gene is TRBV28, the J gene TRBJ1-2; a weak D match, TRBD1 (5 bases). The CDR3 extends over 14 amino acids. In germline, CDR1 is MDHEN, CDR2 SYDVKM. DNA for the CDR3: TGTGCCAGCAGTTTACGACAGTTTAACTATGGCTACACCTTT. Its translation: CASSLRQFNYGYTF.

J is TRBJ2-1 and V is TRBV18; 11 bases align to TRBD2. V shed 3 bases, J shed 5 bases, and the junction held 3 bases outside the gene matches. The CDR3 spans 15 residues. CDR1 KGHSH and CDR2 LQKENI come from the germline V gene. The CDR3 region is CASSPVLAGDNEQFF. Here the CDR3 DNA reads TGTGCCAGCTCACCGGTACTAGCGGGAGACAATGAGCAGTTCTTC.

This chain connects TRBV6-6 to TRBJ2-2, with a possible D match to TRBD2 (5 bases). This CDR3 is 16 amino acids long. Germline CDR1 is MNHNY and CDR2 is SVGAGI (reference sequence). Trimming removed 6 bases at V and 1 base at J, with 15 bases between. CDR3 in DNA: TGTGCCAGCAGCGACCCTGGCGAGGGGAACACCGGGGAGCTGTTTTTT. It codes for CASSDPGEGNTGELFF.